One sample yielded the 26 T cell receptor beta chains listed below, sequenced in a study of T-cell reconstitution after alpha-beta-depleted transplantation in children (dated by TCRdb to about 2016). The treatment or condition label, as the study defines it: allogeneic hematopoietic cell transplantation with graft depleted of TCRalphabeta T cells and CD19 B cells. Libraries were built with PCR. The sequencer was an Illumina HiSeq 2500. To normalize quantification of the TCRbeta repertoire, the TCR libraries were built with molecular barcoding that relied on unique molecular identifiers. TCRdb reworked the public reads: Q25 trimming with fastp, MiXCR clone assembly, productive beta chains retained. Merged by CDR3 protein, the rows form single entries marked with the most common genes and DNA. Within this sample are roughly 300,000 distinct CDR3 sequences, with 11% of them counted one time only. Less than 25% of the sample rests with the top ten.

Sequences were derived from peripheral blood, sampled 180 days after TCRalphabeta/CD19-depleted stem cell transplant. All receptors come from a male patient between 2 and 10 years old who had a stem cell transplant for chronic granulomatous disease, so the T cells may come from the graft donor.

This clonotype was detected many times. The chain uses TRBV9 and TRBJ2-5; weak D call: TRBD2 (5 bases). Trimming removed 4 bases at V and 5 bases at J, with 15 bases between. The CDR3 loop spans 14 amino acids. Per the germline V gene, CDR1 is SGDLS and CDR2 is YYNGEE. As DNA, the CDR3 is TGTGCCAGCAGCTCCCGACTGACGGGGGAGACCCAGTACTTC. It encodes CASSSRLTGETQYF.

Many counts were recorded for this clonotype. The chain employs TRBV7-2 and TRBJ2-5; 8 bases fit TRBD2. This CDR3 spans 14 amino acids. The germline V gene encodes CDR1 SGHTA and CDR2 FQGNSA. Trimming cost V 2 bases and J 14 bases; bases outside gene matches: 13. CDR3 residues: CASSLSSGASLPYF. CDR3 nucleotides: TGTGCCAGCAGCTTAAGTAGCGGGGCTTCTTTGCCCTACTTC.

This clonotype occurred many times. The rearrangement joins TRBV7-6 to TRBJ2-7, with D unresolved. V was cut by 1 base and J by 2 bases, with 9 bases left in between. Looked up from germline, CDR1 is SGHVS and CDR2 is FNYEAQ. CDR3 length: 14 amino acids. The CDR3 DNA reads as TGTGCCAGCAGCTTAGGGGAAGGCCCCTACGAGCAGTACTTC. Amino acid sequence: CASSLGEGPYEQYF. The full variable domain, its missing parts supplied by reference TRBV7-6 and TRBJ2-7, is GAGVSQSPRYKVTKRGQDVALRCDPISGHVSLYWYRQALGQGPEFLTYFNYEAQQDKSGLPNDRFSAERPEGSISTLTIQRTEQRDSAMYRCASSLGEGPYEQYFGPGTRLTVT.

This clonotype was picked up many times. J is TRBJ2-7 and V is TRBV20-1; 9 positions agree with TRBD2. CDR3 length: 14 amino acids. CDR1 and CDR2 from the germline V gene are DFQATT and SNEGSKA (reference sequence). J was trimmed by 6 bases and V by 6 bases; bases with no gene match: 12. CDR3 nucleotide sequence: TGCAGTGCCCGAGGGACTAGCTCTGCAGCCGAGCAGTACTTC. It encodes CSARGTSSAAEQYF.

This clonotype was seen a handful of times. The chain couples TRBV19 to TRBJ1-5; D not resolved. With 5 bases removed from V and 1 base from J, the gap between germline ends came to 15 bases. This CDR3 region has 16 residues. Looked up from germline, CDR1 is LNHDA and CDR2 is SQIVND (reference sequence). CDR3 sequence: CASSVHLLESNQPQHF. CDR3 in DNA: TGTGCCAGTAGTGTGCACCTCCTAGAGAGCAATCAGCCCCAGCATTTT.

There are many counts of this clonotype. V and J are TRBV12-3 or TRBV12-4 and TRBJ2-7; D remains unclear. V dropped 3 bases and J dropped 1 base, with 7 bases sitting between them. The CDR3 runs to 13 residues. CDR3 in amino acids: CASSFADSYEQYF. In DNA, the CDR3 is TGTGCCAGCAGTTTCGCGGATTCCTACGAGCAGTACTTC.

In its sample, this clonotype ranks as medium-sized (0.01 to 0.1%). The rearrangement uses TRBV6-5 and TRBJ2-1; 12 nucleotides line up with TRBD2. The germline CDR1 and CDR2 sequences are MNHEY and SVGAGI. The V segment lost 1 base and the J segment 2 bases; nucleotides outside the gene matches: 3. CDR3 length equals 17 residues. CDR3 bases: TGTGCCAGCAGTTACTATCTAGCGGGAGGGGCCTACAATGAGCAGTTCTTC. Protein product: CASSYYLAGGAYNEQFF.

This clonotype has a count of ten or more. The chain links TRBV5-1 to TRBJ2-5, with TRBD2 matching 7 bases. This CDR3 has 15 amino acids. Germline assignment: CDR1 SGHRS and CDR2 YFSETQ. V lost 8 bases to trimming and J lost 1 base; unmatched junction nucleotides: 11. CDR3 residues: CASHTPGLVQETQYF. In nucleotides, the CDR3 is TGCGCCAGTCATACTCCAGGACTAGTCCAAGAGACCCAGTACTTC.

At least ten counts were recorded for this clonotype. V gene TRBV6-2 or TRBV6-3 combines with J gene TRBJ2-1; possible D gene TRBD1, 6 bases. Trimming took 0 bases from V and 2 from J, leaving 23 bases between them. The germline CDR1 and CDR2 sequences are MNHEY and SVGEGT. The CDR3 totals 20 residues. DNA for the CDR3: TGTGCCAGCAGTTACTCGACAATTTTCCAGGACAGTCCAGCCTACAATGAGCAGTTCTTC. Its protein is CASSYSTIFQDSPAYNEQFF.

This clonotype was detected ten times or more. The V gene is TRBV5-1, the J gene TRBJ2-5, with D hard to call. CDR1 and CDR2 (germline): SGHRS, YFSETQ. V was clipped by 3 bases and J by 0 bases, with 3 bases between them. The CDR3 spans 12 residues. The CDR3 is CASSWDQETQYF. In nucleotides, the CDR3 is TGCGCCAGCAGCTGGGACCAAGAGACCCAGTACTTC.

The rearrangement joins TRBV7-9 to TRBJ2-1, with D possibly being TRBD1 or TRBD2 (5 bases each). Trimming shortened V by 5 bases and J by 7 bases, and 36 bases separated the two germline ends. The CDR3 totals 21 residues. Germline lookup yields CDR1 SEHNR and CDR2 FQNEAQ (reference sequence). CDR3 DNA sequence: TGTGCCAGCAGCCCCCAGCCTACGGGGACGATCTACTCCCTCCGATTAAATGAGCAGTTCTTC. It specifies CASSPQPTGTIYSLRLNEQFF. Using reference TRBV7-9 and TRBJ2-1 for the parts outside the CDR3, the full variable domain is DTGVSQNPRHKITKRGQNVTFRCDPISEHNRLYWYRQTLGQGPEFLTYFQNEAQLEKSRLLSDRFSAERPKGSFSTLEIQRTEQGDSAMYLCASSPQPTGTIYSLRLNEQFFGPGTRLTVL.

This clonotype was seen many times. V gene TRBV5-5 combines with J gene TRBJ2-1, with D maybe TRBD1 (5 bases). The CDR3 length is 15 residues. Germline values: CDR1 SGHKS, CDR2 YYEKEE (reference sequence). With 0 bases removed from V and 9 bases from J, the gap between germline ends came to 16 bases. For the CDR3, the DNA is TGTGCCAGCAGCTTGGCCGGCAGGGAAACGGGTGAGCAGTTCTTC. It specifies CASSLAGRETGEQFF.

This clonotype was found many times. The V call is TRBV7-6, the J call TRBJ2-1; D call uncertain. The germline gives CDR1 SGHVS, CDR2 FNYEAQ. Trimming removed 2 bases at V and 9 bases at J, with 17 bases between. The length of the CDR3 is 15 residues. Here the CDR3 reads CASSLSHGVRGEQFF. The CDR3 nucleotides are TGTGCCAGCAGCTTATCGCATGGAGTGCGCGGTGAGCAGTTCTTC.

This clonotype was seen a handful of times. The chain is built from TRBV29-1 and TRBJ2-7; TRBD1 matches 9 bases. The CDR3 totals 14 residues. V gave up 4 bases and J gave up 3 bases; unmatched junction bases: 7. CDR1 SQVTM and CDR2 ANQGSEA come from the germline V gene. CDR3 DNA sequence: TGCAGCGTTGTCGCCGGGACAGGGTTCTACGAGCAGTACTTC. It yields the protein CSVVAGTGFYEQYF.

Ten or more counts support this clonotype. J is TRBJ1-2 and V is TRBV4-1, with 9 nucleotides matching TRBD1. This CDR3 has 16 amino acids. Germline lookup yields CDR1 MGHRA and CDR2 YSYEKL. Losses at the gene ends were 0 bases for V and 4 bases for J; bases not matched to a gene: 6. CDR3 sequence reads: CASSQEFTGGFYGYTF. CDR3 DNA: TGCGCCAGCAGCCAAGAGTTCACAGGGGGCTTCTATGGCTACACCTTC.

A remark on this clonotype: A single base separates this from a much larger clone, so it may be a read error. The rearrangement links TRBV5-1 to TRBJ2-3; unclear D gene. CDR3 length: 13 residues. Germline values: CDR1 SGHRS, CDR2 YFSETQ. The CDR3 sequence: CARSLAHTDTQYF. DNA of the CDR3: TGCGCCAGAAGCTTGGCCCACACAGATACGCAGTATTTT.

This clonotype was seen at least ten times. The chain is built from TRBV7-9 and TRBJ2-7; possibly TRBD1 for D (5 bases). V was cut by 5 bases and J by 3 bases, with 20 bases left in between. This CDR3 comprises 16 residues. The germline V gene has CDR1 SEHNR and CDR2 FQNEAQ (reference sequence). The CDR3 nucleotides read TGTGCCAGCAGCGCCCGACAGTCAATATCCTACTACGAGCAGTACTTC. It encodes CASSARQSISYYEQYF.

This clonotype appeared many times. V usage is TRBV11-2 and J usage is TRBJ2-3; D not certain. Germline V gene sequence: CDR1 SGHAT, CDR2 FQNNGV. This CDR3 is 15 amino acids long. V gave up 1 base and J gave up 4 bases, with 12 bases separating them. This CDR3 is CASSLVGKGPDTQYF. CDR3 bases: TGTGCCAGCAGCTTAGTGGGGAAAGGCCCAGATACGCAGTATTTT.

This clonotype was recorded at least ten times. V is TRBV12-3 or TRBV12-4 and J is TRBJ2-1; no reliable D call. This CDR3 has 12 amino acids. V was cut by 6 bases and J by 9 bases, with 12 bases left in between. This chain's CDR3 is CASSRMLIEQFF. CDR3 DNA: TGTGCCAGCAGCCGGATGCTGATTGAGCAGTTCTTC.

This clonotype appeared many times. This sequence joins TRBV27 and TRBJ2-6, with D unresolved. V was pared by 3 bases and J by 2 bases, with 5 bases between. This CDR3 comprises 14 residues. Germline V gives CDR1 MNHEY, CDR2 SMNVEV (reference sequence). CDR3: CASSFTPGANVLTF. CDR3 bases: TGTGCCAGCAGTTTCACCCCTGGGGCCAACGTCCTGACTTTC.

This chain links TRBV19 with TRBJ1-5, with D possibly being TRBD1 (6 bases). This CDR3 is built from 13 residues. V dropped 6 bases and J dropped 7 bases, with 13 bases sitting between them. Germline CDR1 is LNHDA and CDR2 is SQIVND (reference sequence). The DNA for the CDR3 is TGTGCCAGTAGAACTCCGGGGGGCCAGCCCCAGCATTTT. This encodes CASRTPGGQPQHF.

This clonotype was picked up many times. V and J are TRBV6-5 and TRBJ1-5, with no clear D. The CDR3 is 13 residues long. In germline, CDR1 is MNHEY, CDR2 SVGAGI. V lost 0 bases and J 6 bases, leaving 6 bases between the germline ends. This chain's CDR3 is CASSYSGSQPQHF. The CDR3 DNA is TGTGCCAGCAGTTACTCCGGGAGTCAGCCCCAGCATTTT.

This clonotype was recorded at least ten times. The V call is TRBV7-9, the J call TRBJ2-7; 10 positions match TRBD1. The CDR3 length is 15 residues. The trim removed 5 bases at V and 5 bases at J, leaving 9 bases unmatched. Germline CDR1 and CDR2: SEHNR and FQNEAQ (reference sequence). For the CDR3, the DNA is TGTGCCAGCAGCCCACAGACAGGGGGCATGAACGAGCAGTACTTC. Translating gives CASSPQTGGMNEQYF.

This clonotype was observed many times. This chain connects TRBV29-1 to TRBJ2-5, with D possibly TRBD1 on 5 matching bases. CDR1 SQVTM and CDR2 ANQGSEA come from the germline V gene. The CDR3 extends over 13 amino acids. V lost 8 bases and J lost 1, with 14 bases in between. Here the CDR3 DNA reads TGCAGCTCCAGATGGGGCACCCAAGAGACCCAGTACTTC. This sequence encodes CSSRWGTQETQYF.

Ten or more counts support this clonotype. V usage is TRBV6-5 and J usage is TRBJ2-1, with D perhaps TRBD1 (5 bases). The V end lost 6 bases, the J end lost 9 bases, and 12 bases lay between the germline ends. CDR1 MNHEY and CDR2 SVGAGI come from the germline V gene. This CDR3 region has 12 residues. CDR3 nucleotide sequence: TGTGCCAGCAGCAGGGAATTCGGTGAGCAGTTCTTC. Its protein is CASSREFGEQFF.

This clonotype was observed at least ten times. The chain uses TRBV25-1 and TRBJ2-3, with 8 bases aligning to TRBD2. The CDR3 contains 16 residues. Germline V gene lookup returns CDR1 MGHDK and CDR2 SYGVNS. V lost 6 bases, J lost 2 bases, and 10 bases stayed unmatched. Here the CDR3 DNA reads TGTGCCAGCAGCTCAGGTGCTAGCGGGTACACAGATACGCAGTATTTT. Its translation: CASSSGASGYTDTQYF.